The clone carrying this TCR beta chain was recorded only once. This sample stems from a study of T cell changes during pregnancy in multiple sclerosis. The V and J ends lost 3 bases and 3 bases respectively, with 12 bases between them. CDR3 length: 14 residues. CDR1 is KGHSH and CDR2 is LQKENI in the germline V gene. Sequencing used immunoSEQ multiplex PCR; TCRdb keeps in-frame clones, though not all of them. The sample comprises about 87,000 clones, around 95% of which are singletons, and roughly 1.4% rests with the top ten. The receptor was isolated from a female donor in good health, enrolled as a control in a pregnancy study. The sequencing used peripheral blood, collected in the third trimester of pregnancy. The rearrangement links TRBV18 to TRBJ2-7, with D uncertain. CDR3 sequence: CASSPVITGYEQYF. CDR3 DNA sequence: TGTGCCAGCTCACCCGTTATCACGGGCTACGAGCAGTACTTC.